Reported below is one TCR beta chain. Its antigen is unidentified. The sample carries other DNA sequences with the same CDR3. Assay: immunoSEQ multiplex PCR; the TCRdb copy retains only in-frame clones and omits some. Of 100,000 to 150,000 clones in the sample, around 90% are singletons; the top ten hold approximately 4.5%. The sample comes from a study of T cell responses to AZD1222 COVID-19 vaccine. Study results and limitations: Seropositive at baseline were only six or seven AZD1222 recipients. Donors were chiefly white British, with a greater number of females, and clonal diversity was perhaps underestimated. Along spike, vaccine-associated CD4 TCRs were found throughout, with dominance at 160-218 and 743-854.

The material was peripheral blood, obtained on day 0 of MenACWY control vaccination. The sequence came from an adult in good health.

DNA of the CDR3: TGTGCCAGCTCACCTACAGGGAACACTGAAGCTTTCTTT. It codes for CASSPTGNTEAFF. V and J are TRBV18 and TRBJ1-1; maybe TRBD1 (5 bases). The CDR3 has 13 amino acids. V lost 3 bases to trimming and J lost 1 base, with 6 bases between them. CDR1 and CDR2 from the germline V gene are KGHSH and LQKENI. The full variable domain, in which reference TRBV18 and TRBJ1-1 provide the parts outside the CDR3, is NAGVMQNPRHLVRRRGQEARLRCSPMKGHSHVYWYRQLPEEGLKFMVYLQKENIIDESGMPKERFSAEFPKEGPSILRIQQVVRGDSAAYFCASSPTGNTEAFFGQGTRLTVV.